These T cell receptor beta chains were read from a single sample in a study of cytomegalovirus exposure and HLA in healthy donors. TCRdb keeps only in-frame clones here, not all; method: immunoSEQ multiplex PCR. Here the sample table reports 80,000 to 100,000 clones. Sample: PBMCs. The receptors shown here come from a man aged 45-60 years in good health and CMV-seronegative. Both conserved end residues are part of each CDR3. A D gene is named only where the DNA matches it firmly.

- TRBJ2-7 TRBV28 TGTGCCAGCAGTTCCTTGGGCCGCGAGCAGTACTTC CASSSLGREQYF
TRBD1 TRBJ1-1 TRBV7-3 TGTGCCAGCAGCTCGACAGGGTGGGACACTGAAGCTTTCTTT CASSSTGWDTEAFF
- TRBJ2-1 TRBV7-9 TGTGCCAGCAGCTTAGCAGGGAGCTCCGACAATGAGCAGTTCTTC CASSLAGSSDNEQFF
- TRBJ2-7 TRBV7-9 TGTGCCAGCAGCCGGACAGACTACGAGCAGTACTTC CASSRTDYEQYF
TRBD1 TRBJ2-7 TRBV5-1 TGCGCCAGCAGCCGAACGACAGGGTTGACCTACGAGCAGTACTTC CASSRTTGLTYEQYF
- TRBJ1-2 TRBV6-5 TGTGCCAGCAACCCGAGACAGGCCTCTAACTATGGCTACACCTTC CASNPRQASNYGYTF
- TRBJ2-2 TRBV19 TGTGCCAGTAGTACGGGACAGAACACCGGGGAGCTGTTTTTT CASSTGQNTGELFF
TRBD1 TRBJ1-5 TRBV4-1 TGCGCCAGCAGCCAAGACAGGGGGCGCGCTGGACAGCCCCAGCATTTT CASSQDRGRAGQPQHF
TRBD2 TRBJ2-7 TRBV7-3 TGTGCCAGCAGCTTAGGGACTAGGGGGGAGCAGTACTTC CASSLGTRGEQYF
TRBD1 TRBJ2-2 TRBV5-4 TGTGCCAGCAGCTCCACAGGGGACAGGGCGACCGGGGAGCTGTTTTTT CASSSTGDRATGELFF
TRBD1 TRBJ1-1 TRBV5-4 TGTGCCAGCAGCTTGGGGATGGGGGCACGACAGGGGAACACTGAAGCTTTCTTT CASSLGMGARQGNTEAFF
- TRBJ1-4 TRBV7-9 TGTGCCAGCAGCTTAGGGGCAGGGAACAGGGTTGGAGAAAAACTGTTTTTT CASSLGAGNRVGEKLFF
- TRBJ1-2 TRBV28 TGTGCCAGCAGGCTCACAGGGAATGGCTACACCTTC CASRLTGNGYTF
- TRBJ1-2 TRBV19 TGTGCCAGTAGCCTTGTTGAGGGTCTCGGCAACTATGGCTACACCTTC CASSLVEGLGNYGYTF
TRBD1 TRBJ2-2 TRBV7-8 TGTGCCAGCAGCTTGGGGACAGGGACGAACACCGGGGAGCTGTTTTTT CASSLGTGTNTGELFF
- TRBJ2-3 TRBV9 TGTGCCAGCAGCGTAGCGCGGGCCGCTGATACGCAGTATTTT CASSVARAADTQYF
TRBD1 TRBJ1-1 TRBV7-3 TGTGCCAGCAGCCGGCAGGGGGACACTGAAGCTTTCTTT CASSRQGDTEAFF
TRBD1 TRBJ1-3 TRBV5-1 TGCGCCAGCAGACCGTCCCGGGACAGCCTCGGAAACACCATATATTTT CASRPSRDSLGNTIYF
TRBD1 TRBJ2-1 TRBV19 TGTGCCAGTACCCTTATAGGGACAGCCTTCAATGAGCAGTTCTTC CASTLIGTAFNEQFF
- TRBJ2-7 TRBV27 TGTGCCAGCAGTTCCAGCTCCTACGAGCAGTACTTC CASSSSSYEQYF
- TRBJ2-7 TRBV6-5 TGTGCCAGCAGTTACTCGAATGATCCGCACTACGAGCAGTACTTC CASSYSNDPHYEQYF
TRBD1 TRBJ1-4 TRBV4-2 TGTGCCAGCAGCCCCAGTCGGACAGGGGAAGCAACTAATGAAAAACTGTTTTTT CASSPSRTGEATNEKLFF
TRBD1 TRBJ2-5 TRBV10-3 TGTGCCATCAGTCCGGGACAGGGGGCCCGGCCGGGGACCCAGTACTTC CAISPGQGARPGTQYF
- TRBJ2-1 TRBV28 TGTGCCAGCAGTTTGGAGGGAAGGCAGTTCTTC CASSLEGRQFF
- TRBJ2-2 TRBV15 TGTGCCACCAGCAGAGCCAGGAGGGGGCAGGACGGGGAGCTGTTTTTT CATSRARRGQDGELFF
- TRBJ2-5 TRBV10-2 TGCGCCAGCAAAGTTAGCCTGGAGACGGCCCAGTACTTC CASKVSLETAQYF
- TRBJ2-7 TRBV6-5 TGTGCCAGCAGTTCTCAGTGGGGGACTTCCTACGAGCAGTACTTC CASSSQWGTSYEQYF
- TRBJ1-1 TRBV9 TGTGCCAGCAGCGTTGGAGGTACCCTCACTGAAGCTTTCTTT CASSVGGTLTEAFF
- TRBJ2-1 TRBV18 TGTGCCAGCTCACCAGAGTTGGGTACGGGCTCCTACAATGAGCAGTTCTTC CASSPELGTGSYNEQFF
- TRBJ1-4 TRBV4-1 TGCGCCAGCAGCCAATTGGGGGCACATCCGAGGGGTTATGAAAAACTGTTTTTT CASSQLGAHPRGYEKLFF
- TRBJ1-1 TRBV29-1 TGCAGCGTTGACAGGCTGAACACTGAAGCTTTCTTT CSVDRLNTEAFF
TRBD1 TRBJ1-2 TRBV27 TGTGCCAGCTCCGACAGGGGGGTCCATGGCTACACCTTC CASSDRGVHGYTF
- TRBJ2-7 TRBV18 TGTGCCAGCTCTAGCCTCAGCTCCTACGAGCAGTACTTC CASSSLSSYEQYF
- TRBJ2-2 TRBV29-1 TGCAGCGTTGGGAGGGTTGGGGGTGACACCGGGGAGCTGTTTTTT CSVGRVGGDTGELFF
- TRBJ1-1 TRBV10-2 TGCGCCAGCAGTGAGTTAGATCAGGCTTTGAACACTGAAGCTTTCTTT CASSELDQALNTEAFF
- TRBJ2-7 TRBV7-3 TGTGCCAGCAGCTTAACGATTCAGGGAGGCGTTCCCTACGAGCAGTACTTC CASSLTIQGGVPYEQYF
TRBD1 TRBJ2-7 TRBV14 TGTGCCAGCAGCCAGAGCCCTGGGACAGGGGACGAGCAGTACTTC CASSQSPGTGDEQYF
- TRBJ2-7 TRBV29-1 TGCAGCGCCGGCGGGGACTCCTCCTACGAGCAGTACTTC CSAGGDSSYEQYF
- TRBJ1-1 TRBV19 TGTGCCAGTAGCTCATACGGGAACACTGAAGCTTTCTTT CASSSYGNTEAFF
- TRBJ2-3 TRBV19 TGTGCCAGTAGTATAATGTTCCGGGGGGCCTCGATCACCCAACACACAGATACGCAGTATTTT CASSIMFRGASITQHTDTQYF
- TRBJ1-4 TRBV5-4 TGTGCCAGCAGCGGGGGAGGCACTAATGAAAAACTGTTTTTT CASSGGGTNEKLFF
- TRBJ1-5 TRBV27 TGTGCCAGCAGTCCTGCGGGGGGGCAGCCCCAGCATTTT CASSPAGGQPQHF
- TRBJ1-1 TRBV9 TGTGCCAGCAGCACAGTGAACACTGAAGCTTTCTTT CASSTVNTEAFF